Presented here are 18 T cell receptor beta chains from one specimen sequenced in a study of T cell repertoires in cytomegalovirus infection. The antigens of these receptors remain unknown. MiXCR, applied by TCRdb to the reads, yields one record per CDR3 protein. The data hold fewer than 150,000 distinct CDR3 sequences, with 30% observed a single time. Source: CD8+ T cells from cultured PBMCs, taken from culture after CMV antigen stimulation. Receptor source: a human donor in good health (CMV status not recorded). Some clones in this sample may be carry-over from other donors' samples.

In this sample, this clonotype turned up a few times. J is TRBJ1-3 and V is TRBV12-5; maybe TRBD1 (6 bases). Germline V gene data show CDR1 as LGHNT and CDR2 as FRNRAP. The CDR3 is 13 residues long. V was cut by 1 base and J by 7 bases, with 8 bases left in between. CDR3 sequence reads: CASGLGTANTIYF. Written as DNA, the CDR3 is TGTGCTAGTGGTTTGGGGACAGCGAACACCATATATTTT.

This chain links TRBV4-1 with TRBJ2-3; D remains ambiguous. Germline-derived CDR1 and CDR2 are MGHRA and YSYEKL. CDR3 size: 14 residues. Trimming cost V 1 base and J 3 bases, with 8 bases left between them. The CDR3 loop is CASSQVRFTDTQYF. CDR3 sequence (DNA): TGCGCCAGCAGCCAAGTGCGGTTTACAGATACGCAGTATTTT.

This clonotype was recorded a few times. Written as DNA, the CDR3 is TGTGCCAGCAGCTTAGTTGCGGGGTTTCTCAACGAGCAGTACTTC. As protein: CASSLVAGFLNEQYF. The chain carries TRBV7-9 and TRBJ2-7, with D maybe TRBD2 (6 bases). The CDR3 runs 15 residues. Germline CDR1 is SEHNR and CDR2 is FQNEAQ (reference sequence). The V and J ends lost 1 base and 5 bases respectively, with 15 bases between them.

The chain is built from TRBV6-2 or TRBV6-3 and TRBJ1-2; perhaps TRBD1 as D (5 bases). Looked up from germline, CDR1 is MNHEY and CDR2 is SVGEGT. V was shortened by 2 bases and J by 3 bases, with 25 bases between the two germline ends. The CDR3 totals 19 residues. CDR3 nucleotides: TGTGCCAGCAGTTACCCCCCAGGCAGCGTGACAGATCGGGACTATGGCTACACCTTC. It specifies CASSYPPGSVTDRDYGYTF.

There are many counts of this clonotype. V usage is TRBV11-2 and J usage is TRBJ1-2; 9 bases are a match to TRBD1. This CDR3 comprises 15 residues. With V trimmed by 5 bases and J by 5 bases, 9 bases remained unmatched. Germline CDR1 SGHAT, CDR2 FQNNGV. CDR3 region: CASSLGQGGRYGYTF. CDR3 DNA: TGTGCCAGCAGCCTGGGACAGGGAGGGCGTTATGGCTACACCTTC.

This clonotype has ten or more counts. The V and J genes are TRBV11-1 and TRBJ2-1, with 9 positions matching TRBD1. The V gene end was trimmed by 4 bases and the J gene end by 6 bases; junction bases not matched to a gene: 7. Germline-derived CDR1 and CDR2 are SGHAT and FQDESV (reference sequence). This CDR3 is built from 15 residues. CDR3 in amino acids: CASSSGRTGVNEQFF. CDR3 nucleotide sequence: TGTGCCAGCAGCTCAGGGCGGACAGGGGTCAATGAGCAGTTCTTC.

Points on this clonotype: A read error may be the cause here, since a much bigger clone is one base away. The chain uses TRBV7-6 and TRBJ2-7; TRBD1 might be the D (6 bases). The CDR3 is made up of 18 amino acids. In germline, CDR1 is SGHVS, CDR2 FNYEAQ. V gave up 5 bases and J gave up 3 bases, with 26 bases separating them. The CDR3 DNA reads as TGTGCCAGCAGCATACTAGGCCCGGACAGAAGCTACTTCTACGAGCAGTACTTC. Translating it yields CASSILGPDRSYFYEQYF. Drawing the rest from reference TRBV7-6 and TRBJ2-7, the complete variable domain is GAGVSQSPRYKVTKRGQDVALRCDPISGHVSLYWYRQALGQGPEFLTYFNYEAQQDKSGLPNDRFSAERPEGSISTLTIQRTEQRDSAMYRCASSILGPDRSYFYEQYFGPGTRLTVT.

This clonotype is medium-sized within its sample. The chain combines TRBV6-1 with TRBJ2-2; no clear D gene. The CDR3 is made up of 16 amino acids. CDR1 MNHNS and CDR2 SASEGT come from the germline V gene. V was clipped by 2 bases and J by 4 bases, with 14 bases between them. CDR3 DNA sequence: TGTGCCAGCAGTGAACCAGACACCTATGCCACCGGGGAGCTGTTTTTT. Its protein is CASSEPDTYATGELFF.

Ten or more counts support this clonotype. This chain links TRBV15 with TRBJ1-1; unclear D gene. V gave up 0 bases and J gave up 3 bases, with 11 bases separating them. The CDR3 has 15 residues. Germline V CDR1 and CDR2: LNHNV, YYDKDF (reference sequence). CDR3 region: CATSRDSSAYTEAFF. In DNA, the CDR3 is TGTGCCACCAGCAGAGATTCTTCGGCTTACACTGAAGCTTTCTTT.

V gene TRBV29-1 combines with J gene TRBJ2-7, with TRBD2 as a possible D gene (6 bases). The CDR3 is 15 amino acids. From germline, CDR1 is SQVTM and CDR2 ANQGSEA. Trimming left V 4 bases short and J 1 base short, with 17 bases between. This CDR3 is CSVVSGDLWSYEQYF. The CDR3 region has the DNA TGCAGCGTTGTCTCGGGGGATCTCTGGTCCTACGAGCAGTACTTC.

This clonotype was seen a single time. The genes are TRBV5-6 and TRBJ2-7, with D unresolved. This CDR3 spans 13 amino acids. V lost 0 bases to trimming and J lost 5 bases, with 9 bases between them. CDR1 is SGHDT and CDR2 is YYEEEE in the germline V gene. CDR3 amino acids: CASSLGSLDEQYF. The CDR3, as DNA: TGTGCCAGCAGCTTGGGATCGCTAGACGAGCAGTACTTC.

The chain links TRBV2 to TRBJ2-5; 7 positions agree with TRBD1. J lost 1 base, V lost 7 bases, and 6 bases had no gene match. CDR1 is SNHLY, CDR2 FYNNEI, per germline. The CDR3 consists of 14 residues. This chain's CDR3 is CASTQGSAQETQYF. DNA of the CDR3: TGTGCCAGCACACAGGGGTCGGCCCAAGAGACCCAGTACTTC.

The chain employs TRBV20-1 and TRBJ2-1; D gene ambiguous. CDR1 DFQATT and CDR2 SNEGSKA come from the germline V gene (reference sequence). V shed 1 base and J shed 4 bases, with 17 bases lying between them. The length of the CDR3 is 16 residues. This CDR3 reads CSARAAAGSRYNEQFF. The CDR3 region has the DNA TGCAGTGCTAGAGCCGCGGCAGGATCACGGTACAATGAGCAGTTCTTC.

The chain carries TRBV7-6 and TRBJ1-1, with D possibly being TRBD1 (6 bases). With 6 bases removed from V and 11 bases from J, the gap between germline ends came to 19 bases. Germline values: CDR1 SGHVS, CDR2 FNYEAQ. The CDR3 runs to 13 residues. The DNA for the CDR3 is TGTGCCAGCAGTTCAGGGGAAGCGCTGGCGGCTTTCTTT. It is translated as CASSSGEALAAFF. The full variable domain, its missing parts supplied by reference TRBV7-6 and TRBJ1-1, is GAGVSQSPRYKVTKRGQDVALRCDPISGHVSLYWYRQALGQGPEFLTYFNYEAQQDKSGLPNDRFSAERPEGSISTLTIQRTEQRDSAMYRCASSSGEALAAFFGQGTRLTVV.

This sequence joins TRBV20-1 and TRBJ2-3, with 11 nucleotides matching TRBD2. The CDR3 extends over 14 amino acids. Looked up from germline, CDR1 is DFQATT and CDR2 is SNEGSKA (reference sequence). V gave up 7 bases and J gave up 6 bases; unmatched junction bases: 9. The CDR3 DNA reads TGCAGTGGATTAGCGGGGGGGACCCGCGATACGCAGTATTTT. Protein product: CSGLAGGTRDTQYF.

This clonotype was observed many times. This chain uses TRBV7-8 with TRBJ1-5, with D tentatively TRBD1 (6 bases). The CDR3 sequence is 16 residues long. CDR1 is SGHVS, CDR2 FQNEAQ, per germline. V gave up 5 bases and J gave up 1 base, with 15 bases separating them. The CDR3 coding sequence is TGTGCCAGCAGCCCAGACAGGTTTCGGAGCAATCAGCCCCAGCATTTT. Translating gives CASSPDRFRSNQPQHF.

The chain employs TRBV4-1 and TRBJ2-7; the D is unclear. The CDR3 runs to 12 residues. Germline V gives CDR1 MGHRA, CDR2 YSYEKL. The germline V and J ends were trimmed by 2 bases and 5 bases, with 7 bases remaining between them. The CDR3 loop is CASSQPSNEQYF. The CDR3 DNA follows: TGCGCCAGCAGCCAACCGAGCAACGAGCAGTACTTC.

This clonotype showed up just a few times. J is TRBJ1-1 and V is TRBV5-4; D may be TRBD1 (6 bases). V was cut by 4 bases and J by 3 bases, with 16 bases left in between. The germline gives CDR1 SGHNT, CDR2 YYREEE (reference sequence). This CDR3 has 15 residues. The CDR3 bases are TGTGCCAGCAGCCAGCTCAGCGGGGGCGACACTGAAGCTTTCTTT. Translating it yields CASSQLSGGDTEAFF.